One and the same sample provided the 30 T cell receptor beta chains below, sequenced in a study of blood T cell repertoires in COVID-19. Sequenced by immunoSEQ multiplex PCR; TCRdb stores in-frame clones only, minus some. The table has 50,000 to 75,000 clones, roughly 85% seen once. Source material: peripheral blood. All receptors come from a man aged 55 to 70 with acute or convalescent COVID-19.

This chain connects TRBV5-1 to TRBJ2-4, with 12 positions matching TRBD2. The germline CDR1 and CDR2 sequences are SGHRS and YFSETQ. The CDR3 has 17 residues. V gave up 5 bases and J gave up 8 bases; unmatched junction bases: 14. CDR3 sequence: CASSRSTSGRPGDIQYF. CDR3 nucleotides: TGCGCCAGCAGTCGATCGACTAGCGGGAGACCTGGGGACATTCAGTACTTC. Supplemented by reference TRBV5-1 and TRBJ2-4, the full variable domain reads KAGVTQTPRYLIKTRGQQVTLSCSPISGHRSVSWYQQTPGQGLQFLFEYFSETQRNKGNFPGRFSGRQFSNSRSEMNVSTLELGDSALYLCASSRSTSGRPGDIQYFGAGTRLSVL.

The genes are TRBV19 and TRBJ1-2; 7 bases map to TRBD1. The V gene's germline CDR1 is LNHDA and CDR2 SQIVND (reference sequence). The CDR3 has 14 residues. V shed 8 bases and J 5 bases; nucleotides not matched to a gene: 11. The CDR3 is CASSRDSPTYGYTF. The CDR3 region has the DNA TGTGCCAGTTCCCGGGACAGTCCTACTTATGGCTACACCTTC.

The chain is built from TRBV5-4 and TRBJ1-6, with 9 bases identical to TRBD1. CDR3 length: 14 amino acids. J was trimmed by 9 bases and V by 4 bases; bases with no gene match: 5. The germline V gene has CDR1 SGHNT and CDR2 YYREEE (reference sequence). The CDR3 is CASSQDRGASPLHF. CDR3 bases: TGTGCCAGCAGCCAGGACAGGGGCGCTTCACCCCTCCACTTT.

This clone is a singleton in its sample. V and J are TRBV5-1 and TRBJ2-1; D might be TRBD2 (6 bases). The germline V gene has CDR1 SGHRS and CDR2 YFSETQ. With 2 bases removed from V and 5 bases from J, the gap between germline ends came to 14 bases. The CDR3 is 15 amino acids. The CDR3 spells CASSLTTRVNNEQFF. The CDR3 bases are TGCGCCAGCAGCTTAACGACTAGGGTAAACAATGAGCAGTTCTTC.

This chain connects TRBV5-6 to TRBJ2-7; 7 bases line up with TRBD1. Trimming took 4 bases from V and 5 from J; bases not matched to a gene: 3. Germline lookup yields CDR1 SGHDT and CDR2 YYEEEE. The CDR3 extends over 12 amino acids. CDR3 protein: CASSPDRNEQYF. The CDR3 DNA reads TGTGCCAGCAGCCCGGACAGGAACGAGCAGTACTTC.

The V gene is TRBV11-3, the J gene TRBJ2-2; weak D call: TRBD2 (5 bases). CDR3 size: 15 residues. Germline V CDR1 and CDR2: SGHNT, YENEEA. V was clipped by 4 bases and J by 1 base, with 10 bases between them. CDR3 DNA: TGTGCCAGCAGCTCGGACTCGCGGAACACCGGGGAGCTGTTTTTT. Translation: CASSSDSRNTGELFF.

This chain links TRBV28 with TRBJ1-1, with a weak D call TRBD1 (5 bases). The CDR3 covers 13 residues. V lost 7 bases to trimming and J lost 6 bases, with 15 bases between them. Germline assignment: CDR1 MDHEN and CDR2 SYDVKM. The CDR3 loop reads CASTLAREAEAFF. CDR3 DNA sequence: TGTGCCAGCACTCTCGCCAGGGAGGCTGAAGCTTTCTTT. Supplemented by reference TRBV28 and TRBJ1-1, the full variable domain reads DVKVTQSSRYLVKRTGEKVFLECVQDMDHENMFWYRQDPGLGLRLIYFSYDVKMKEKGDIPEGYSVSREKKERFSLILESASTNQTSMYLCASTLAREAEAFFGQGTRLTVV.

The chain links TRBV29-1 to TRBJ2-5; TRBD1 aligns across 7 bases. V shed 2 bases, J shed 3 bases, and the junction held 0 bases outside the gene matches. The CDR3 sequence is 12 residues long. The germline V gene has CDR1 SQVTM and CDR2 ANQGSEA. The CDR3 spells CSVETGEETQYF. The DNA for the CDR3 is TGCAGCGTTGAAACAGGGGAAGAGACCCAGTACTTC.

In DNA, the CDR3 is TGTGCCAGCAGTTACCTGGGACTGGGAACCGGGGAGCTGTTTTTT. It encodes CASSYLGLGTGELFF. The gene calls are TRBV6-2 or TRBV6-3 and TRBJ2-2; D possibly corresponds to TRBD2 (6 bases). The CDR3 extends over 15 amino acids. Germline CDR1 is MNHEY and CDR2 is SVGEGT. V was clipped by 2 bases and J by 5 bases, with 12 bases between them.

The chain carries TRBV18 and TRBJ2-3; TRBD1 agrees at 9 bases. Germline V gives CDR1 KGHSH, CDR2 LQKENI. The CDR3 runs 18 residues. With V trimmed by 3 bases and J by 4 bases, 14 bases remained unmatched. Written as DNA, the CDR3 is TGTGCCAGCTCACCCTTCCTGGGAGGACAGGGGTCCTCAGATACGCAGTATTTT. It is translated as CASSPFLGGQGSSDTQYF.

This clone appeared a few times. The chain combines TRBV2 with TRBJ1-5, with D perhaps TRBD1 (5 bases). The length of the CDR3 is 14 residues. V was pared by 8 bases and J by 3 bases, with 14 bases between. Germline CDR1 and CDR2: SNHLY and FYNNEI. The CDR3 region is CASRADSFNQPQHF. The CDR3 bases are TGTGCCAGCCGGGCCGACAGTTTCAATCAGCCCCAGCATTTT. Complete variable domain (other parts from reference TRBV2 and TRBJ1-5): EPEVTQTPSHQVTQMGQEVILRCVPISNHLYFYWYRQILGQKVEFLVSFYNNEISEKSEIFDDQFSVERPDGSNFTLKIRSTKLEDSAMYFCASRADSFNQPQHFGDGTRLSIL.

The chain is built from TRBV29-1 and TRBJ2-2; 7 bases map to TRBD1. CDR1 is SQVTM, CDR2 ANQGSEA, per germline. Germline trimming cut 4 bases from V and 2 bases from J; bases unmatched to any gene: 10. CDR3 length: 16 amino acids. DNA for the CDR3: TGCAGCGTTGGGGTCGGACAGGTCATAAACACCGGGGAGCTGTTTTTT. It encodes CSVGVGQVINTGELFF.

The gene calls are TRBV7-9 and TRBJ2-5; D is uncertain. Trimming cost V 5 bases and J 3 bases, with 16 bases left between them. Germline values: CDR1 SEHNR, CDR2 FQNEAQ (reference sequence). This CDR3 comprises 15 residues. CDR3 DNA: TGTGCCAGCAGCCCCCTAGAACATTTAGAAGAGACCCAGTACTTC. This translates into CASSPLEHLEETQYF.

In its sample, this clone was seen a few times. The J gene is TRBJ2-1, the V gene TRBV27, with TRBD2 as a possible D gene (6 bases). Per germline, CDR1 MNHEY and CDR2 SMNVEV (reference sequence). CDR3 length: 15 residues. The V end was cut by 6 bases, the J end by 8 bases, with 20 bases between. The CDR3 here is CASRPIPGLLHEQFF. The DNA for the CDR3 is TGTGCCAGCAGACCAATTCCGGGACTCCTCCATGAGCAGTTCTTC.

The chain has TRBV29-1 and TRBJ1-1, with 9 bases identical to TRBD1. From germline, CDR1 is SQVTM and CDR2 ANQGSEA. Trimming cost V 7 bases and J 3 bases; bases outside gene matches: 6. CDR3 size: 13 residues. The CDR3 loop reads CSDKQGAYTEAFF. In DNA, the CDR3 is TGCAGCGACAAACAGGGGGCTTACACTGAAGCTTTCTTT.

The chain employs TRBV28 and TRBJ1-2; 9 bases map to TRBD1. Germline V lookup: CDR1 MDHEN, CDR2 SYDVKM. This CDR3 is built from 16 residues. The V and J ends lost 3 bases and 3 bases, in that order; junction bases with no gene match: 8. The CDR3 here is CASSLYPTGGDYGYTF. The CDR3 DNA is TGTGCCAGCAGTTTGTATCCGACAGGGGGTGACTATGGCTACACCTTC.

CDR3 sequence: CASSVWGQGEGEQFF. The CDR3 nucleotides read TGTGCCAGCAGCGTCTGGGGACAGGGTGAGGGTGAGCAGTTCTTC. The chain links TRBV9 to TRBJ2-1, with TRBD1 identical over 9 bases. This CDR3 is built from 15 residues. The germline V gene encodes CDR1 SGDLS and CDR2 YYNGEE. Trimming removed 2 bases from V and 9 bases from J; junction bases left unmatched: 9.

The chain is built from TRBV9 and TRBJ2-1; 10 bases agree with TRBD1. CDR1 is SGDLS and CDR2 is YYNGEE in the germline V gene. V lost 2 bases to trimming and J lost 9 bases; unmatched junction nucleotides: 5. The CDR3 length is 14 residues. The chain's CDR3 is CASSVDRGGGEQFF. CDR3 DNA sequence: TGTGCCAGCAGCGTGGACAGGGGGGGAGGTGAGCAGTTCTTC.

V and J are TRBV29-1 and TRBJ2-7; D unclear. Trimming stripped 4 bases from V and 4 bases from J, with 11 bases between. Germline-derived CDR1 and CDR2 are SQVTM and ANQGSEA. CDR3 size: 12 residues. CDR3 in amino acids: CSVADTQYEQYF. The CDR3 DNA reads TGCAGCGTTGCCGATACACAATACGAGCAGTACTTC.

This chain connects TRBV6-2 or TRBV6-3 to TRBJ2-1; TRBD2 matches 9 bases. Trimming at V came to 2 bases and at J to 7 bases, leaving 6 bases not matched to a gene. The CDR3 loop spans 15 amino acids. The V gene's germline CDR1 is MNHEY and CDR2 SVGEGT. The CDR3 loop is CASSYTLAGGNEQFF. The CDR3 bases are TGTGCCAGCAGTTACACCCTGGCGGGAGGGAATGAGCAGTTCTTC.

This clone has just one count. This sequence joins TRBV10-3 and TRBJ2-3; the D gene is possibly TRBD1 (5 bases). Germline V gene data show CDR1 as ENHRY and CDR2 as SYGVKD. The CDR3 is 20 amino acids. V dropped 3 bases and J dropped 2 bases, with 27 bases sitting between them. Here the CDR3 reads CAISDLFERVGDEPTDTQYF. In DNA form, the CDR3 reads TGTGCCATCAGTGACCTTTTTGAACGAGTAGGGGATGAACCCACAGATACGCAGTATTTT.

The chain employs TRBV27 and TRBJ2-1; 12 bases are shared with TRBD2. This CDR3 region has 16 residues. Germline values: CDR1 MNHEY, CDR2 SMNVEV (reference sequence). V dropped 7 bases and J dropped 6; count of bases not matched to a gene: 10. CDR3 DNA sequence: TGTGCCAGCACCCAACTCCGGACTAGCGGGGCCAATGAGCAGTTCTTC. Translation: CASTQLRTSGANEQFF.

This clone was detected only once. The chain combines TRBV28 with TRBJ1-5, with 11 bases fitting TRBD1. The germline CDR1 and CDR2 sequences are MDHEN and SYDVKM. The ends lost 4 bases at V and 6 bases at J; junction bases unmatched: 2. CDR3 length: 14 amino acids. Here the CDR3 DNA reads TGTGCCAGCAGTTCAGGGACAGGGGGTCAGCCCCAGCATTTT. Translated: CASSSGTGGQPQHF.

The chain joins TRBV7-8 to TRBJ2-7; 7 bases agree with TRBD2. Germline V gene lookup returns CDR1 SGHVS and CDR2 FQNEAQ. The length of the CDR3 is 14 residues. V trimming: 7 bases; J trimming: 2 bases; junction bases outside the gene matches: 8. The CDR3 spells CASTTRREAYEQYF. The CDR3 DNA reads as TGTGCCAGCACCACGCGCCGGGAGGCCTACGAGCAGTACTTC.

This sequence joins TRBV2 and TRBJ2-4; 12 bases map to TRBD2. Trimming took 6 bases from V and 6 from J; bases not matched to a gene: 15. This CDR3 has 18 amino acids. Germline CDR1 reads SNHLY; CDR2 reads FYNNEI. In DNA, the CDR3 is TGTGCCAGCAGCAGCATGCCCTCTAGCGGGAGGGGGGGAAACATTCAGTACTTC. Its translation: CASSSMPSSGRGGNIQYF.

The genes are TRBV30 and TRBJ1-2, with D possibly matching TRBD1 (5 bases). V lost 5 bases and J lost 4, with 14 bases in between. Per germline, CDR1 GTSNPN and CDR2 SVGIG (reference sequence). The CDR3 is 13 amino acids. The CDR3 nucleotides are TGTGCCTGGGATCCCGGGGGACTCTATGGCTACACCTTC. Its translation is CAWDPGGLYGYTF.

CDR3 sequence: CATSDLNRPEAFF. The CDR3 bases are TGTGCCACCAGTGATTTGAACAGGCCTGAAGCTTTCTTT. The chain links TRBV24-1 to TRBJ1-1, with a weak D call TRBD1 (5 bases). CDR3 length: 13 amino acids. Trimming removed 0 bases at V and 6 bases at J, with 7 bases between. From germline, CDR1 is KGHDR and CDR2 SFDVKD.

V gene TRBV5-6 combines with J gene TRBJ1-2, with 8 bases identical to TRBD1. From germline, CDR1 is SGHDT and CDR2 YYEEEE. This CDR3 spans 17 amino acids. V was pared by 2 bases and J by 10 bases, with 19 bases of the junction left unmatched. CDR3 sequence (DNA): TGTGCCAGCAGCTTTGGGGCAGGGGGCGCTTACGGAGAGCTCTACACCTTC. Translated: CASSFGAGGAYGELYTF. The variable domain in full, completed from reference TRBV5-6 and TRBJ1-2, reads DAGVTQSPTHLIKTRGQQVTLRCSPKSGHDTVSWYQQALGQGPQFIFQYYEEEERQRGNFPDRFSGHQFPNYSSELNVNALLLGDSALYLCASSFGAGGAYGELYTFGSGTRLTVV.

The chain has TRBV27 and TRBJ2-7, with D maybe TRBD2 (6 bases). Germline CDR1 is MNHEY and CDR2 is SMNVEV (reference sequence). The CDR3 covers 14 residues. The V end lost 3 bases, the J end lost 5 bases, and 14 bases lay between the germline ends. The CDR3 here is CASSLGRGVNEQYF. CDR3 DNA: TGTGCCAGCAGTTTGGGGCGGGGAGTGAACGAGCAGTACTTC.

The chain uses TRBV4-2 and TRBJ2-7; 11 nucleotides align to TRBD2. With V trimmed by 4 bases and J by 2 bases, 4 bases remained unmatched. The CDR3 runs to 15 residues. Germline CDR1 reads LGHNA; CDR2 reads YNFKEQ. CDR3 nucleotides: TGTGCCAGCAGCCCCGGGACTAGCGGTACCTACGAGCAGTACTTC. Encoded protein: CASSPGTSGTYEQYF.